This T cell receptor beta chain was recovered during a study of T-cell reconstitution after alpha-beta-depleted transplantation in children. Whole-study results and caveats: Surviving recipient T cells and thymic progenitors underlay high day-60 TCRbeta diversity in some patients. Reportedly, roughly two months post-transplant, alpha-beta T cells arose from several hundred expanded graft clones.

This clonotype appeared a few times. Its antigen is currently unknown. As it was prepared, the TCRbeta library received unique molecular identifiers. A single record per CDR3 protein comes from TCRdb applying MiXCR to the PCR reads. In the table there are about 500,000 distinct CDR3 sequences, more than 9.5% of which are singletons. The V segment lost 5 bases and the J segment 3 bases; nucleotides outside the gene matches: 7. Per germline, CDR1 MNHEY and CDR2 SVGEGT. The CDR3 contains 15 residues. The chain has TRBV6-2 or TRBV6-3 and TRBJ2-7; TRBD2 matches 10 bases. The sample consisted of PBMCs, mostly from graft donor cells, taken 180 days after TCRalphabeta/CD19-depleted stem cell transplant. The receptor's source is a female patient between 2 and 15 years old who had a stem cell transplant for aplastic anemia, so the T cells may come from the graft donor. CDR3: CASSLLAGAYYEQYF. CDR3 in DNA: TGTGCCAGCAGTCTCCTAGCGGGAGCCTACTACGAGCAGTACTTC.